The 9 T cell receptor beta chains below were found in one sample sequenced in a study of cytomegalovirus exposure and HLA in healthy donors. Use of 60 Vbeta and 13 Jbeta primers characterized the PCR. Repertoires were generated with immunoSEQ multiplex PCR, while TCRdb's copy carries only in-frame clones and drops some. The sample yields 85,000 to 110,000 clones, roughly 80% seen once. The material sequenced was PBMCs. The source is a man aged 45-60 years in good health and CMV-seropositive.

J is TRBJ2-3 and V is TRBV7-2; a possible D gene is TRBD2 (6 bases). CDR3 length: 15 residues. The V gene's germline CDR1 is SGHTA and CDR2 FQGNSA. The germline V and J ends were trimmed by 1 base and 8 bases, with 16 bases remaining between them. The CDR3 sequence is CASSLGGVELGTQYF. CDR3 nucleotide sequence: TGTGCCAGCAGCTTAGGGGGGGTTGAACTCGGTACGCAGTATTTT.

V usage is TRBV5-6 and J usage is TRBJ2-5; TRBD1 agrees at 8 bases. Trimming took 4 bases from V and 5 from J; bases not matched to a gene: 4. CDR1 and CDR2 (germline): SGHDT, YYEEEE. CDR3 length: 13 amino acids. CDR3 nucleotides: TGTGCCAGCAGCAGGACAGGGTGGGAGACCCAGTACTTC. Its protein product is CASSRTGWETQYF.

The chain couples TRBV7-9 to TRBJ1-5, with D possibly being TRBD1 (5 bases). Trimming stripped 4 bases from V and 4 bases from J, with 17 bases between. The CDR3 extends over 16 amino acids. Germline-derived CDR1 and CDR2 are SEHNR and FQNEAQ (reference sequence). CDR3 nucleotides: TGTGCCAGCAGCTCCAGTAATGGGGGGATTAATCAGCCCCAGCATTTT. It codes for CASSSSNGGINQPQHF.

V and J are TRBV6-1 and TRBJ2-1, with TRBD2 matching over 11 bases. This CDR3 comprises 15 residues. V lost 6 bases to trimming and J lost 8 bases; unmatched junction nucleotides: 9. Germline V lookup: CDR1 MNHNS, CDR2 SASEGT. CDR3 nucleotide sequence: TGTGCCAGCAGGGCCGGTACTAGCGGGAGCTATGAGCAGTTCTTC. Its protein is CASRAGTSGSYEQFF.

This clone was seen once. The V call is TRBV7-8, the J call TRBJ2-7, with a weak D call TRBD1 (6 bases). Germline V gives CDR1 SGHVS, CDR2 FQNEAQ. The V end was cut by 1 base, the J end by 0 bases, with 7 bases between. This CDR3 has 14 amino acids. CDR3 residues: CASSLGQVSYEQYF. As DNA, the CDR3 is TGTGCCAGCAGCTTAGGACAGGTCTCCTACGAGCAGTACTTC.

The CDR3 is CASSELASHYEQYF. The CDR3 bases are TGTGCCAGCAGTGAACTAGCCTCTCACTACGAGCAGTACTTC. V usage is TRBV2 and J usage is TRBJ2-7, with D perhaps TRBD2 (5 bases). The V gene's germline CDR1 is SNHLY and CDR2 FYNNEI. This CDR3 has 14 amino acids. The ends were cut back, 2 bases at V and 3 bases at J, with 11 bases in the middle.

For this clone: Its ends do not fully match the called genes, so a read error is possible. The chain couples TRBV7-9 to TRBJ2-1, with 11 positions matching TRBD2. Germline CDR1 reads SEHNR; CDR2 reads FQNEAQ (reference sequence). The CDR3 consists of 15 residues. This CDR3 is CSSSLGLAGGDEQFF. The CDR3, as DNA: TGTTCCAGCAGCTTAGGGTTAGCGGGAGGGGATGAGCAGTTCTTC. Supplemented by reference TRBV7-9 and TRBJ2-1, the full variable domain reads DTGVSQNPRHKITKRGQNVTFRCDPISEHNRLYWYRQTLGQGPEFLTYFQNEAQLEKSRLLSDRFSAERPKGSFSTLEIQRTEQGDSAMYLCSSSLGLAGGDEQFFGPGTRLTVL.

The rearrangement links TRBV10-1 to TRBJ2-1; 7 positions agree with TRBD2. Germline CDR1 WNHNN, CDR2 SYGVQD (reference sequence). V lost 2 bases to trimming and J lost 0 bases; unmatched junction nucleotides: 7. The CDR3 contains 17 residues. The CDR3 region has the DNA TGCGCCAGCAGTGAGCCAGCGCGGGGGAGCTCCTACAATGAGCAGTTCTTC. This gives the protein CASSEPARGSSYNEQFF.

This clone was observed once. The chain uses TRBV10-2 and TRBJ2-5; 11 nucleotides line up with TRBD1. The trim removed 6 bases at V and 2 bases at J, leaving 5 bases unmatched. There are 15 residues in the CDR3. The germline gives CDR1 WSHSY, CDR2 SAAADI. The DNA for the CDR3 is TGCGCCAGCAGGGCCGGGACAGGGGGACAAGAGACCCAGTACTTC. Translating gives CASRAGTGGQETQYF.